The 15 T cell receptor beta chains given below trace back to one sample, sequenced in a study of blood T cell repertoires in COVID-19. Sequencing was performed with immunoSEQ multiplex PCR; in TCRdb, only in-frame clones are kept and a portion is missing. The sample has 65,000 to 90,000 clones, roughly 83% seen once. Sequencing was performed on peripheral blood. These receptors all stem from a man aged 50 or older with active COVID-19.

The chain employs TRBV7-9 and TRBJ2-2; a possible D gene is TRBD2 (5 bases). The V end was cut by 3 bases, the J end by 3 bases, with 8 bases between. Germline CDR1 SEHNR, CDR2 FQNEAQ (reference sequence). CDR3 size: 14 residues. The CDR3 sequence is CASSFEGDTGELFF. The CDR3 coding sequence is TGTGCCAGCAGCTTTGAGGGAGACACCGGGGAGCTGTTTTTT.

The V call is TRBV11-2, the J call TRBJ1-1; 9 nucleotides align to TRBD1. The germline V gene has CDR1 SGHAT and CDR2 FQNNGV. This CDR3 has 13 residues. The J segment lost 8 bases and the V segment lost 3 bases, leaving 4 bases of the junction unmatched. CDR3 bases: TGTGCCAGCAGCTTGGGGACAGGGTCGGAAGCTTTCTTT. As protein: CASSLGTGSEAFF.

CDR3 loop: CASSQAPDRVRAGELFF. DNA for the CDR3: TGTGCCAGCAGCCAAGCCCCGGACAGGGTAAGGGCCGGGGAGCTGTTTTTT. J is TRBJ2-2 and V is TRBV3-1 (or the pseudogene TRBV3-2); 8 nucleotides agree with TRBD1. Germline CDR1 LGHDT, CDR2 YNNKEL (reference sequence). The CDR3 consists of 17 residues. After removal of 1 base from V and 6 bases from J, the junction contained 10 bases not matched to a gene.

This sequence joins TRBV6-2 or TRBV6-3 and TRBJ2-5, with D possibly TRBD2 on 5 matching bases. This CDR3 spans 14 amino acids. Germline lookup yields CDR1 MNHEY and CDR2 SVGEGT. The V end was cut by 3 bases, the J end by 4 bases, with 12 bases between. CDR3 coding DNA: TGTGCCAGCAGTTATATGAGGGTTTCAGAGACCCAGTACTTC. Protein product: CASSYMRVSETQYF.

The chain joins TRBV2 to TRBJ1-6; D is ambiguous. Trimming took off 3 bases at V and 6 bases at J, with 9 bases between the two ends. This CDR3 is built from 14 residues. Germline V gene sequence: CDR1 SNHLY, CDR2 FYNNEI. The CDR3 nucleotides read TGTGCCAGCAGTGAGGGCATGAGTAATTCACCCCTCCACTTT. Residues: CASSEGMSNSPLHF.

CDR3 coding DNA: TGTGCCAGCAGCCCCGTTCTAGCGGGGGGGACAGATACGCAGTATTTT. Translated, it gives CASSPVLAGGTDTQYF. This chain connects TRBV7-9 to TRBJ2-3, with TRBD2 identical over 12 bases. Germline-derived CDR1 and CDR2 are SEHNR and FQNEAQ (reference sequence). J gave up 3 bases and V 5 bases, and 6 bases lay outside the gene matches. The CDR3 consists of 16 residues.

The chain is built from TRBV19 and TRBJ2-2; D is undetermined. The CDR3 has 13 amino acids. Trimming took 5 bases from V and 0 from J, leaving 4 bases between them. From germline, CDR1 is LNHDA and CDR2 SQIVND (reference sequence). The CDR3 DNA reads as TGTGCCAGTAGTCCGGCGAACACCGGGGAGCTGTTTTTT. As protein: CASSPANTGELFF.

The rearrangement uses TRBV21-1 and TRBJ2-5; the DNA was not used to check the table's D call, TRBD1. TRBV21-1 is labeled a pseudogene. The CDR3 length is 17 residues. CDR3 nucleotides: TGTGCCAGTAGGCTGGGGGACAGGGCAAATCCCCAAGAGACCCAGTACTTC. It specifies CASRLGDRANPQETQYF.

This rearrangement joins TRBV28 to TRBJ2-7; weak D call: TRBD2 (7 bases). With 6 bases removed from V and 2 bases from J, the gap between germline ends came to 20 bases. This CDR3 spans 16 amino acids. The germline gives CDR1 MDHEN, CDR2 SYDVKM. The CDR3 region is CASSFLGGGHPYEQYF. The CDR3 coding sequence is TGTGCCAGCAGCTTTTTGGGAGGGGGTCACCCCTACGAGCAGTACTTC. The full variable domain, in which reference TRBV28 and TRBJ2-7 provide the parts outside the CDR3, is DVKVTQSSRYLVKRTGEKVFLECVQDMDHENMFWYRQDPGLGLRLIYFSYDVKMKEKGDIPEGYSVSREKKERFSLILESASTNQTSMYLCASSFLGGGHPYEQYFGPGTRLTVT.

V and J are TRBV7-3 and TRBJ2-2, with TRBD2 matching 7 bases. With V trimmed by 0 bases and J by 4 bases, 5 bases remained unmatched. The CDR3 extends over 16 amino acids. Looked up from germline, CDR1 is SGHTA and CDR2 is FQGTGA. In DNA form, the CDR3 reads TGTGCCAGCAGCTTAACGGCGGGAGTGAGCACCGGGGAGCTGTTTTTT. This sequence encodes CASSLTAGVSTGELFF.

The chain carries TRBV9 and TRBJ2-5; 9 bases align to TRBD2. Germline V gene data show CDR1 as SGDLS and CDR2 as YYNGEE. J lost 5 bases, V lost 3 bases, and 11 bases had no gene match. The CDR3 is made up of 16 amino acids. CDR3 coding DNA: TGTGCCAGCAGCGCAGGCGGGGGGGCCCCGCGGGAGACCCAGTACTTC. Protein: CASSAGGGAPRETQYF.

The chain combines TRBV28 with TRBJ2-6; no firm D call. Germline V gene lookup returns CDR1 MDHEN and CDR2 SYDVKM. The germline V and J ends were trimmed by 5 bases and 4 bases, with 12 bases remaining between them. The CDR3 has 15 residues. Written as DNA, the CDR3 is TGTGCCAGCAGTAGGCAAATAGCCGGGGCCAACGTCCTGACTTTC. Protein sequence: CASSRQIAGANVLTF.

This clone is termed medium-sized (0.01 to 0.1%). This rearrangement joins TRBV5-6 to TRBJ2-1, with unresolved D. In germline, CDR1 is SGHDT, CDR2 YYEEEE. The CDR3 runs to 11 residues. The germline V and J ends were trimmed by 4 bases and 9 bases, with 8 bases remaining between them. This CDR3 is CASSEASEQFF. CDR3 bases: TGTGCCAGCAGCGAGGCAAGTGAGCAGTTCTTC.

The chain combines TRBV24-1 with TRBJ1-2; 12 nucleotides match TRBD1. Trimming at V came to 5 bases and at J to 4 bases, leaving 10 bases not matched to a gene. Germline CDR1 and CDR2: KGHDR and SFDVKD. The CDR3 has 17 amino acids. The CDR3 nucleotides read TGTGCCACCAGTGGGCCCGGGACAGGGGGCGCCGGCTATGGCTACACCTTC. Encoded protein: CATSGPGTGGAGYGYTF.

The chain uses TRBV9 and TRBJ2-1; a weak D match, TRBD2 (7 bases). This CDR3 contains 16 residues. V gave up 3 bases and J gave up 6 bases, with 19 bases separating them. Per the germline V gene, CDR1 is SGDLS and CDR2 is YYNGEE. The CDR3 is CASSGGEGEGRNEQFF. The CDR3 bases are TGTGCCAGCAGCGGCGGGGAGGGGGAGGGCCGCAATGAGCAGTTCTTC.